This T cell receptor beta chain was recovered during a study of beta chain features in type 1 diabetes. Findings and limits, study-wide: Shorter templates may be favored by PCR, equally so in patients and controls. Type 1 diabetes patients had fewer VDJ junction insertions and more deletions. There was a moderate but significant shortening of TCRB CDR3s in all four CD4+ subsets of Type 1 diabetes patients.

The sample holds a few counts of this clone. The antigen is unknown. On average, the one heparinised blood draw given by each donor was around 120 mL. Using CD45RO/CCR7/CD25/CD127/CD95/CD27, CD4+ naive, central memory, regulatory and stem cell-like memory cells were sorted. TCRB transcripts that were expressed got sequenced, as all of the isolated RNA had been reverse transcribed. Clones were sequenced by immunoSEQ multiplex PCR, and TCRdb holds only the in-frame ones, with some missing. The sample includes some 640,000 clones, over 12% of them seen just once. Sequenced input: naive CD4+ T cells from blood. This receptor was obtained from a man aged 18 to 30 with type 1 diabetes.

Written as DNA, the CDR3 is TGCAGCGTTGGTCCCAGGGACCACAATGAGCAGTTCTTC. The encoded protein is CSVGPRDHNEQFF. V gene TRBV29-1 combines with J gene TRBJ2-1; D possibly uses TRBD1 or TRBD2 (5 bases each). The germline V and J ends were trimmed by 4 bases and 5 bases, with 12 bases remaining between them. This CDR3 has 13 amino acids. Germline V gene data show CDR1 as SQVTM and CDR2 as ANQGSEA.